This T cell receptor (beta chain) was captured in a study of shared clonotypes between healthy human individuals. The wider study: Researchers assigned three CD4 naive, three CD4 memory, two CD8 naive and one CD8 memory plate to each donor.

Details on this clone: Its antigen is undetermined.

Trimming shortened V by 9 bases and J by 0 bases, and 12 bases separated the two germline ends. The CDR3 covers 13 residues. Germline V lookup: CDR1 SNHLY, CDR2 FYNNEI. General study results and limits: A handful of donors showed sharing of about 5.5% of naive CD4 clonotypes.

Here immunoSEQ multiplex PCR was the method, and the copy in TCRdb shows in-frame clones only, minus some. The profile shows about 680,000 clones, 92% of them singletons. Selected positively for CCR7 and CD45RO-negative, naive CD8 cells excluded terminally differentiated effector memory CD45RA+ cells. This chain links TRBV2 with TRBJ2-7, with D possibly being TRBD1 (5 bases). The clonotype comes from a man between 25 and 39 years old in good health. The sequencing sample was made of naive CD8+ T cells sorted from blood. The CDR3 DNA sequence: TGTGCCAGATCTGACAGACCCTCCTACGAGCAGTACTTC. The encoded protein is CARSDRPSYEQYF.